These 17 T cell receptor beta chains originate from one sample sequenced in a study of blood T cell repertoires in COVID-19. The data were produced by immunoSEQ multiplex PCR, yet TCRdb's version contains in-frame clones alone and is incomplete. The data show 200,000 to 250,000 clones, more than 85% seen once. The sample taken for sequencing was peripheral blood. The receptors shown here come from a woman between 65 and 79 years old with active or convalescent COVID-19.

The chain is built from TRBV7-6 and TRBJ1-3; D remains unclear. With 1 base removed from V and 6 bases from J, the gap between germline ends came to 13 bases. Germline V gene sequence: CDR1 SGHVS, CDR2 FNYEAQ. The CDR3 loop spans 15 amino acids. CDR3 sequence reads: CASSLESRPENTIYF. DNA of the CDR3: TGTGCCAGCAGCTTAGAGTCGCGGCCGGAAAACACCATATATTTT.

This clone was picked up one time. The chain recombines TRBV6-5 with TRBJ1-6, with a tentative D call TRBD1 (5 bases). V was cut by 0 bases and J by 8 bases, with 14 bases left in between. CDR1 MNHEY and CDR2 SVGAGI come from the germline V gene. The CDR3 extends over 16 amino acids. The CDR3 reads CASSYSSGRDYSPLHF. The CDR3 nucleotides read TGTGCCAGCAGTTACTCGAGTGGCAGGGACTATTCACCCCTCCACTTT.

This sequence joins TRBV11-2 and TRBJ2-2, with D possibly being TRBD1 (5 bases). The CDR3 totals 17 residues. Per the germline V gene, CDR1 is SGHAT and CDR2 is FQNNGV. Between the trimmed V and J ends, which lost 3 bases and 2 bases, there was a span of 16 bases. As DNA, the CDR3 is TGTGCCAGCAGCTTTATCGCAGGGCCGATAAACACCGGGGAGCTGTTTTTT. Protein: CASSFIAGPINTGELFF.

The chain joins TRBV5-6 to TRBJ2-1, with TRBD1 as a possible D gene (7 bases). In germline, CDR1 is SGHDT, CDR2 YYEEEE. The CDR3 has 15 residues. Deletions cut 3 bases from V and 4 bases from J, with 14 bases between. The CDR3 region has the DNA TGTGCCAGCAGCTCATCCAGGGGGGCTTACAATGAGCAGTTCTTC. Its protein product is CASSSSRGAYNEQFF.

The V call is TRBV3-1 (or the pseudogene TRBV3-2), the J call TRBJ2-7; 7 bases line up with TRBD1. The CDR3 is made up of 16 amino acids. With V trimmed by 2 bases and J by 2 bases, 9 bases remained unmatched. The germline V gene has CDR1 LGHDT and CDR2 YNNKEL (reference sequence). In nucleotides, the CDR3 is TGTGCCAGCAGCCAACGAGCCTGGGACAGTGCCTACGAGCAGTACTTC. Encoded protein: CASSQRAWDSAYEQYF.

The V and J genes are TRBV13 and TRBJ1-2; weak D call: TRBD1 (5 bases). This CDR3 has 14 residues. The V end lost 2 bases, the J end lost 6 bases, and 13 bases lay between the germline ends. Germline lookup yields CDR1 PRHDT and CDR2 FYEKMQ (reference sequence). This CDR3 is CASSLRPGFNGYTF. In nucleotides, the CDR3 is TGTGCCAGCAGCTTAAGACCAGGGTTCAATGGCTACACCTTC.

The V and J genes are TRBV9 and TRBJ2-2, with D maybe TRBD2 (6 bases). The CDR3 is made up of 15 amino acids. The V gene lost 4 bases and the J gene lost 3 bases, with 13 bases spanning the gap. Germline V gene lookup returns CDR1 SGDLS and CDR2 YYNGEE. The CDR3 loop reads CASSPSGLYTGELFF. In DNA, the CDR3 is TGTGCCAGCAGCCCTTCGGGACTCTACACCGGGGAGCTGTTTTTT.

This sequence joins TRBV7-8 and TRBJ2-7, with TRBD1 matching 10 bases. V shed 0 bases, J shed 5 bases, and the junction held 10 bases outside the gene matches. The CDR3 sequence is 17 residues long. Germline CDR1 and CDR2: SGHVS and FQNEAQ. This CDR3 reads CASSLALSGQGLDEQYF. The CDR3 DNA reads as TGTGCCAGCAGCTTAGCGCTTTCGGGACAGGGGTTGGACGAGCAGTACTTC. The full variable domain, completed using reference TRBV7-8 and TRBJ2-7, is GAGVSQSPRYKVAKRGQDVALRCDPISGHVSLFWYQQALGQGPEFLTYFQNEAQLDKSGLPSDRFFAERPEGSVSTLKIQRTQQEDSAVYLCASSLALSGQGLDEQYFGPGTRLTVT.

The rearrangement links TRBV9 to TRBJ1-1, with D perhaps matching TRBD1 (5 bases). The CDR3 covers 13 residues. CDR1 SGDLS and CDR2 YYNGEE come from the germline V gene. With 6 bases removed from V and 5 bases from J, the gap between germline ends came to 14 bases. Here the CDR3 reads CASNRGVETEAFF. The CDR3 nucleotides are TGTGCCAGCAACCGGGGGGTGGAAACTGAAGCTTTCTTT.

J is TRBJ2-3 and V is TRBV10-1; D may be TRBD2 (5 bases). Trimming cost V 3 bases and J 2 bases, with 12 bases left between them. The CDR3 runs 15 residues. Germline V gives CDR1 WNHNN, CDR2 SYGVQD (reference sequence). The CDR3 spells CASSDGGQPTDTQYF. The CDR3 DNA sequence: TGCGCCAGCAGTGACGGCGGGCAGCCCACAGATACGCAGTATTTT.

The chain employs TRBV29-1 and TRBJ1-1, with TRBD1 as a possible D gene (5 bases). In germline, CDR1 is SQVTM, CDR2 ANQGSEA. The CDR3 extends over 14 amino acids. V was trimmed by 7 bases and J by 2 bases, leaving 17 bases between them. The CDR3 reads CSGRLQGANTEAFF. CDR3 nucleotides: TGCAGCGGCCGCCTCCAGGGTGCCAACACTGAAGCTTTCTTT.

The chain joins TRBV18 to TRBJ2-7; D ambiguous. This CDR3 comprises 13 residues. Trimming removed 0 bases at V and 2 bases at J, with 5 bases between. Germline values: CDR1 KGHSH, CDR2 LQKENI. CDR3 DNA sequence: TGTGCCAGCTCACCACCGGCCGCCTACGAGCAGTACTTC. The encoded protein is CASSPPAAYEQYF.

This chain uses TRBV27 with TRBJ2-6; no clear D gene. V lost 8 bases to trimming and J lost 3 bases, with 11 bases between them. The CDR3 loop spans 14 amino acids. Per the germline V gene, CDR1 is MNHEY and CDR2 is SMNVEV (reference sequence). CDR3 in amino acids: CASSAAVGANVLTF. The CDR3 nucleotides read TGTGCCAGCTCCGCGGCGGTTGGGGCCAACGTCCTGACTTTC.

The chain combines TRBV7-9 with TRBJ2-1; weak D call: TRBD1 (5 bases). V shed 1 base and J shed 6 bases, with 7 bases lying between them. Germline V CDR1 and CDR2: SEHNR, FQNEAQ (reference sequence). CDR3 size: 13 residues. In nucleotides, the CDR3 is TGTGCCAGCAGCTTAGGGGGCCCCAATGAGCAGTTCTTC. Amino acids: CASSLGGPNEQFF.

The chain employs TRBV6-1 and TRBJ2-1; 11 bases map to TRBD1. The CDR3 spans 15 residues. Germline V CDR1 and CDR2: MNHNS, SASEGT. Germline trimming cut 0 bases from V and 15 bases from J; bases unmatched to any gene: 10. In DNA, the CDR3 is TGTGCCAGCAGTGAAGCCGGACAGGGGGCGAGTGGAGGGTTCTTC. Protein product: CASSEAGQGASGGFF.

In nucleotides, the CDR3 is TGTGCCAGCAGTGGAATACAGGGGCGGGTCAATCAGCCCCAGCATTTT. It encodes CASSGIQGRVNQPQHF. The J gene is TRBJ1-5, the V gene TRBV6-6; 7 positions agree with TRBD1. Germline V lookup: CDR1 MNHNY, CDR2 SVGAGI (reference sequence). V lost 5 bases, J lost 3 bases, and 10 bases stayed unmatched. This CDR3 region has 16 residues.

The chain has TRBV7-8 and TRBJ1-3; D ambiguous. CDR1 is SGHVS, CDR2 FQNEAQ, per germline. The CDR3 is 16 residues long. The ends were cut back, 1 base at V and 0 bases at J, with 10 bases in the middle. The CDR3 here is CASSLGQALSGNTIYF. CDR3 nucleotide sequence: TGTGCCAGCAGCTTAGGGCAGGCCCTCTCTGGAAACACCATATATTTT.